The 28 T cell receptor beta chains below were found in one sample sequenced in a study of breast tumors, draining lymph nodes, adjacent tissues. TCRdb reprocessed the multiplex PCR reads with MiXCR, giving one entry per CDR3 protein. The sample records about 60,000 distinct CDR3 sequences, around 60% being singletons. The specimen was breast tumor tissue. These receptors were obtained from a female donor with breast cancer. Some clones in this sample may be carry-over from other donors' samples.

The chain recombines TRBV6-5 with TRBJ1-6, with 7 bases fitting TRBD1. This CDR3 comprises 13 residues. The germline gives CDR1 MNHEY, CDR2 SVGAGI. Trimming at V came to 5 bases and at J to 7 bases, leaving 2 bases not matched to a gene. CDR3 DNA: TGTGCCAGCAGTCGGGACAGCAATTCACCCCTCCACTTT. It is translated as CASSRDSNSPLHF.

The chain uses TRBV20-1 and TRBJ1-2, with 10 bases lining up with TRBD1. Germline CDR1 and CDR2: DFQATT and SNEGSKA (reference sequence). Losses at the gene ends were 3 bases for V and 12 bases for J; bases not matched to a gene: 13. This CDR3 is 14 amino acids long. CDR3 bases: TGCAGTGCTAGTGATACCGGGACAGGGGCCTATAACACCTTC. Protein sequence: CSASDTGTGAYNTF.

This clonotype has more than one count but fewer than ten. The chain is built from TRBV5-1 and TRBJ1-6; D gene unclear. CDR3 length: 15 residues. Per germline, CDR1 SGHRS and CDR2 YFSETQ. V lost 0 bases, J lost 8 bases, and 12 bases lay in between. The CDR3, as DNA: TGCGCCAGCAGCTTGGCAGGTCCAGGCTATTCACCCCTCCACTTT. Protein: CASSLAGPGYSPLHF.

About this clonotype itself: Given the absence of the conserved phenylalanine or tryptophan at the CDR3 end, a read error is likely. The chain links TRBV5-1 to TRBJ1-6; D is ambiguous. The CDR3 runs to 14 residues. V was shortened by 0 bases and J by 13 bases, with 14 bases between the two germline ends. Germline V CDR1 and CDR2: SGHRS, YFSETQ. The CDR3 DNA is TGCGCCAGCAGCTTGGCCGGCGGCTATCCCCCCCTCCACTCT. Translation gives CASSLAGGYPPLHS.

Ten or more counts support this clonotype. The CDR3 nucleotides read TGTGCCACCAGTGATCGAGTGAGCGGGTGGAATGAGCAGTTCTTC. This encodes CATSDRVSGWNEQFF. The chain recombines TRBV24-1 with TRBJ2-1; perhaps TRBD2 as D (6 bases). The germline gives CDR1 KGHDR, CDR2 SFDVKD. The CDR3 is 15 residues long. V was trimmed by 3 bases and J by 7 bases, leaving 15 bases between them.

CDR3 coding DNA: TGTGCCAGCAGTGAAGGGCTGGGAGCCCAGCATTTT. This sequence encodes CASSEGLGAQHF. The chain employs TRBV25-1 and TRBJ1-5; D remains unclear. V lost 2 bases, J lost 11 bases, and 10 bases lay in between. The germline gives CDR1 MGHDK, CDR2 SYGVNS. This CDR3 region has 12 residues.

This clonotype was detected ten times or more. V is TRBV4-1 and J is TRBJ2-7; no definite D call. Germline values: CDR1 MGHRA, CDR2 YSYEKL. There are 13 residues in the CDR3. Trimming shortened V by 4 bases and J by 3 bases, and 10 bases separated the two germline ends. The CDR3 loop reads CASSPGPIYEQYF. DNA of the CDR3: TGCGCCAGCAGCCCCGGCCCAATCTACGAGCAGTACTTC.

This clonotype was seen more than once but under ten times. The chain has TRBV6-4 and TRBJ2-3, with 9 bases fitting TRBD1. This CDR3 contains 15 residues. From germline, CDR1 is MRHNA and CDR2 SNTAGT. V trimming: 0 bases; J trimming: 4 bases; junction bases outside the gene matches: 2. Here the CDR3 DNA reads TGTGCCAGCAGTGACTCTAGACAGGGGGCAGATACGCAGTATTTT. Translation: CASSDSRQGADTQYF.

The rearrangement joins TRBV11-2 to TRBJ2-7, with D maybe TRBD2 (5 bases). The germline V gene encodes CDR1 SGHAT and CDR2 FQNNGV. CDR3 length equals 13 residues. V lost 3 bases to trimming and J lost 2 bases, with 8 bases between them. Written as DNA, the CDR3 is TGTGCCAGCAGCTTTGGGCGGGCCTACGAGCAGTACTTC. Translation: CASSFGRAYEQYF.

The chain links TRBV5-1 to TRBJ1-6, with a possible D match to TRBD1 (5 bases). The CDR3 length is 13 residues. The V gene lost 6 bases and the J gene lost 7 bases, with 11 bases spanning the gap. Germline lookup yields CDR1 SGHRS and CDR2 YFSETQ. The CDR3 DNA reads TGCGCCAGCACGACCGGGGGAAATTCACCCCTCCACTTT. It translates to CASTTGGNSPLHF.

This clonotype has at least ten counts. The rearrangement links TRBV29-1 to TRBJ2-1, with TRBD1 matching over 7 bases. Germline-derived CDR1 and CDR2 are SQVTM and ANQGSEA. V lost 3 bases to trimming and J lost 4 bases; unmatched junction nucleotides: 9. CDR3 size: 15 residues. The CDR3: CSVDPSGTEYNEQFF. CDR3 sequence (DNA): TGCAGCGTTGATCCGTCCGGGACAGAATACAATGAGCAGTTCTTC.

J is TRBJ2-3 and V is TRBV11-2; no definite D call. The CDR3 covers 12 residues. The germline CDR1 and CDR2 sequences are SGHAT and FQNNGV. V was shortened by 6 bases and J by 6 bases, with 10 bases between the two germline ends. CDR3 amino acids: CASSTLRDTQYF. CDR3 DNA: TGTGCCAGCAGTACACTCAGGGATACGCAGTATTTT.

This clonotype was seen repeatedly, ten times or more. The genes are TRBV14 and TRBJ2-7, with no clear D. V lost 2 bases, J lost 0 bases, and 5 bases lay in between. Germline CDR1 reads SGHDN; CDR2 reads FVKESK. The CDR3 spans 13 residues. The CDR3 DNA sequence: TGTGCCAGCAGCCAATATAGCTCCTACGAGCAGTACTTC. Translated, it gives CASSQYSSYEQYF.

The V and J genes are TRBV13 and TRBJ1-2; TRBD1 is a possible D gene (5 bases). This CDR3 is built from 15 residues. Trimming stripped 2 bases from V and 3 bases from J, with 13 bases between. Germline CDR1 reads PRHDT; CDR2 reads FYEKMQ (reference sequence). CDR3 nucleotides: TGTGCCAGCAGCTTATTGGGGGACGGCGACTATGGCTACACCTTC. Protein product: CASSLLGDGDYGYTF. Based on the CDR3 plus reference TRBV13 and TRBJ1-2, the full variable domain is AAGVIQSPRHLIKEKRETATLKCYPIPRHDTVYWYQQGPGQDPQFLISFYEKMQSDKGSIPDRFSAQQFSDYHSELNMSSLELGDSALYFCASSLLGDGDYGYTFGSGTRLTVV.

This chain links TRBV19 with TRBJ1-2; possibly TRBD1 for D (5 bases). Germline lookup yields CDR1 LNHDA and CDR2 SQIVND (reference sequence). The CDR3 is 14 amino acids. Trimming removed 3 bases at V and 0 bases at J, with 8 bases between. Here the CDR3 DNA reads TGTGCCAGTAGTATCGGGACTACTAACTATGGCTACACCTTC. It is translated as CASSIGTTNYGYTF.

This clonotype was seen many times. V usage is TRBV6-4 and J usage is TRBJ2-7; D ambiguous. V was cut by 3 bases and J by 0 bases, with 12 bases left in between. The CDR3 runs to 15 residues. Looked up from germline, CDR1 is MRHNA and CDR2 is SNTAGT. The CDR3 spells CASSEDSSSSYEQYF. In DNA, the CDR3 is TGTGCCAGCAGTGAAGATAGCTCGAGCTCCTACGAGCAGTACTTC.

The V gene is TRBV7-9, the J gene TRBJ1-4, with D tentatively TRBD1 (6 bases). Germline CDR1 reads SEHNR; CDR2 reads FQNEAQ (reference sequence). The CDR3 is 17 amino acids. Trimming left V 2 bases short and J 5 bases short, with 18 bases between. CDR3: CASSLFPTGVANEKLFF. In DNA, the CDR3 is TGTGCCAGCAGCTTATTCCCGACAGGCGTCGCAAATGAAAAACTGTTTTTT.

This clonotype showed up just a few times. This sequence joins TRBV7-9 and TRBJ1-6; D uncertain. This CDR3 contains 14 residues. V lost 1 base and J lost 6, with 7 bases in between. Per germline, CDR1 SEHNR and CDR2 FQNEAQ (reference sequence). DNA of the CDR3: TGTGCCAGCAGCTTAGGGGCGCCTAATTCACCCCTCCACTTT. The encoded protein is CASSLGAPNSPLHF. The full variable domain, with the rest looked up from reference TRBV7-9 and TRBJ1-6, is DTGVSQNPRHKITKRGQNVTFRCDPISEHNRLYWYRQTLGQGPEFLTYFQNEAQLEKSRLLSDRFSAERPKGSFSTLEIQRTEQGDSAMYLCASSLGAPNSPLHFGNGTRLTVT.

As DNA, the CDR3 is TGTGCCAGCAGTTCAGGGGGCGCAAACACCGGGGAGCTGTTTTTT. Residues: CASSSGGANTGELFF. The chain uses TRBV2 and TRBJ2-2, with TRBD1 matching 8 bases. This CDR3 has 15 residues. Germline lookup yields CDR1 SNHLY and CDR2 FYNNEI. The trim removed 5 bases at V and 2 bases at J, leaving 4 bases unmatched.

The chain recombines TRBV30 with TRBJ1-6; TRBD1 aligns across 7 bases. The length of the CDR3 is 13 residues. Germline-derived CDR1 and CDR2 are GTSNPN and SVGIG (reference sequence). J gave up 8 bases and V 2 bases, and 3 bases lay outside the gene matches. CDR3 nucleotide sequence: TGTGCCTGGAGTCTCCAGGGGGATTCACCCCTCCACTTT. Its translation: CAWSLQGDSPLHF.

This clonotype was recorded many times. The chain couples TRBV5-1 to TRBJ1-4; possibly TRBD1 for D (5 bases). Trimming took off 0 bases at V and 7 bases at J, with 10 bases between the two ends. Germline CDR1 reads SGHRS; CDR2 reads YFSETQ. The CDR3 consists of 14 residues. The CDR3, as DNA: TGCGCCAGCAGCTTGGATCAGGGAGTTGAAAAACTGTTTTTT. Amino acids: CASSLDQGVEKLFF.

Only one count was recorded for this clonotype. The chain employs TRBV29-1 and TRBJ2-1; D is perhaps TRBD1 or TRBD2 (5 bases each). Trimming left V 8 bases short and J 9 bases short, with 26 bases between. Germline assignment: CDR1 SQVTM and CDR2 ANQGSEA. The CDR3 consists of 15 residues. The CDR3 nucleotides are TGCAGCACCTACGGGGCGGAACCCCCTTTACTTGAGCAGTTCTTC. It codes for CSTYGAEPPLLEQFF.

This chain links TRBV4-1 with TRBJ2-5; D might be TRBD2 (5 bases). The CDR3 loop spans 15 amino acids. V lost 3 bases to trimming and J lost 0 bases, with 11 bases between them. Looked up from germline, CDR1 is MGHRA and CDR2 is YSYEKL. CDR3 amino acids: CASSQGSGDQETQYF. The CDR3 nucleotides are TGCGCCAGCAGCCAGGGGTCCGGGGACCAAGAGACCCAGTACTTC.

The chain carries TRBV12-3 or TRBV12-4 and TRBJ1-3, with D uncertain. V was trimmed by 4 bases and J by 7 bases, leaving 11 bases between them. CDR3 length equals 13 residues. Here the CDR3 reads CASSSVSVNTIYF. The CDR3 DNA reads TGTGCCAGCAGTTCGGTGTCGGTGAACACCATATATTTT.

This clonotype was detected ten times or more. The chain combines TRBV20-1 with TRBJ2-1; D is undetermined. The CDR3 covers 13 residues. Germline lookup yields CDR1 DFQATT and CDR2 SNEGSKA (reference sequence). V lost 3 bases to trimming and J lost 5 bases, with 11 bases between them. CDR3 residues: CSASVGYNNEQFF. As DNA, the CDR3 is TGCAGTGCTAGTGTCGGGTATAACAATGAGCAGTTCTTC.

The rearrangement links TRBV20-1 to TRBJ2-3; 8 bases align to TRBD2. The J segment lost 5 bases and the V segment lost 3 bases, leaving 7 bases of the junction unmatched. CDR3 length equals 14 residues. CDR1 is DFQATT and CDR2 is SNEGSKA in the germline V gene (reference sequence). The CDR3 nucleotides read TGCAGTGCTAGTCAAGTCGGGGGGGGAGATACGCAGTATTTT. This translates into CSASQVGGGDTQYF.

This clonotype was seen many times. Here the CDR3 DNA reads TGTGCCAGCAGCCCGGGGACTAGCGGGGGCTTCCAAGAGACCCAGTACTTC. This encodes CASSPGTSGGFQETQYF. The V gene is TRBV11-2, the J gene TRBJ2-5, with TRBD2 identical over 14 bases. Germline trimming cut 5 bases from V and 1 base from J; bases unmatched to any gene: 6. Germline V gene data show CDR1 as SGHAT and CDR2 as FQNNGV. CDR3 length: 17 amino acids.

J is TRBJ2-5 and V is TRBV9; weak D call: TRBD1 (7 bases). V was trimmed by 0 bases and J by 0 bases, leaving 12 bases between them. Looked up from germline, CDR1 is SGDLS and CDR2 is YYNGEE. The CDR3 extends over 16 amino acids. For the CDR3, the DNA is TGTGCCAGCAGCGTAGCAGGAGGGGGCGACCAAGAGACCCAGTACTTC. This sequence encodes CASSVAGGGDQETQYF.